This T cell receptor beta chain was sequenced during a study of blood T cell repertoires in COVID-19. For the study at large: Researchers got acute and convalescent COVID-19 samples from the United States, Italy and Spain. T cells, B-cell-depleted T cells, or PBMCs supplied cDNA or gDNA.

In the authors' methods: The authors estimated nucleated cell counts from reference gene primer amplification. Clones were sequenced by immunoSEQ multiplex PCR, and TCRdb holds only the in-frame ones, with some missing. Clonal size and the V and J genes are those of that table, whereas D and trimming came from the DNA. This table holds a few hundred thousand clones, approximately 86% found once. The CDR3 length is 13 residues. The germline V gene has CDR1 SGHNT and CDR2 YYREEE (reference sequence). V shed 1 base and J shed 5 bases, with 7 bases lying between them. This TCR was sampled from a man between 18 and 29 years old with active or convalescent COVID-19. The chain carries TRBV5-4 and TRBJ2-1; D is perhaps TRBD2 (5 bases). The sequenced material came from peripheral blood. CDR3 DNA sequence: TGTGCCAGCAGCTTGCGGGGAAACAATGAGCAGTTCTTC. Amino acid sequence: CASSLRGNNEQFF.